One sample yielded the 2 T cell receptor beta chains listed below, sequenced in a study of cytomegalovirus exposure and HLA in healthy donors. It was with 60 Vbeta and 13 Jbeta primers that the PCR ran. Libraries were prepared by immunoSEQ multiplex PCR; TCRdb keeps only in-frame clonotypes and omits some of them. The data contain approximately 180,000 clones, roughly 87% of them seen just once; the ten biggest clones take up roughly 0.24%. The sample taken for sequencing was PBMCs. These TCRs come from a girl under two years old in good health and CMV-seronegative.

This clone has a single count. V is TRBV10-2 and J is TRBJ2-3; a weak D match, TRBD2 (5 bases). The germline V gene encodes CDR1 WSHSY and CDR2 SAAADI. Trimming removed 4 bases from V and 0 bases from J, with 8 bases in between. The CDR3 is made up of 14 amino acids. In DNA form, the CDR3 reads TGCGCCAGCAGTGCAGCGGCTAGCACAGATACGCAGTATTTT. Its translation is CASSAAASTDTQYF.

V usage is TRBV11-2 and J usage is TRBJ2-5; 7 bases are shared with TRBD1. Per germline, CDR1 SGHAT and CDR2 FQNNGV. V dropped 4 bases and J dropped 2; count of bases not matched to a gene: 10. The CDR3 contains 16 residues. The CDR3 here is CASSSRPGQYQETQYF. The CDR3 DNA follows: TGTGCCAGCAGCTCGAGACCGGGACAGTATCAAGAGACCCAGTACTTC.